The 15 T cell receptor beta chains below all came from one sample that was sequenced in a study of cytomegalovirus exposure and HLA in healthy donors. This PCR relied on a set of 60 Vbeta primers and 13 Jbeta primers. Here immunoSEQ multiplex PCR was the method, and the copy in TCRdb shows in-frame clones only, minus some. The sample records 150,000 to 200,000 clones, roughly 77% being singletons. The sequenced sample was PBMCs. Receptors were obtained from a woman aged 30 to 39 in good health and CMV-seronegative.

About this clone: An end of the junction differs from the germline gene, which may be a read error. CDR3 loop: CASSLTPGNTVYF. CDR3 sequence (DNA): TGTGCCAGCAGTTTGACACCGGGAAACACCGTATATTTT. This chain uses TRBV6-5 with TRBJ1-3; D remains unclear. The CDR3 is 13 residues long. Germline V gene data show CDR1 as MNHEY and CDR2 as SVGAGI.

The J gene is TRBJ1-2, the V gene TRBV27; D is undetermined. The CDR3 consists of 13 residues. CDR1 and CDR2 from the germline V gene are MNHEY and SMNVEV (reference sequence). V lost 2 bases to trimming and J lost 0 bases, with 4 bases between them. CDR3 residues: CASSLRANYGYTF. CDR3 nucleotides: TGTGCCAGCAGTTTAAGAGCTAACTATGGCTACACCTTC.

This clone showed up just a few times. The chain links TRBV19 to TRBJ1-2, with 9 bases fitting TRBD1. This CDR3 is built from 13 residues. V shed 6 bases and J 4 bases; nucleotides not matched to a gene: 3. Per the germline V gene, CDR1 is LNHDA and CDR2 is SQIVND (reference sequence). CDR3 protein: CASRTGGGYGYTF. CDR3 bases: TGTGCCAGTAGAACAGGGGGCGGCTATGGCTACACCTTC.

This clone was seen a few times. The chain carries TRBV6-1 and TRBJ1-5; 9 nucleotides agree with TRBD1. Per germline, CDR1 MNHNS and CDR2 SASEGT. This CDR3 region has 15 residues. J was trimmed by 5 bases and V by 2 bases; bases with no gene match: 4. The CDR3, as DNA: TGTGCCAGCAGTGAAAGGGACAGGGCGGATCAGCCCCAGCATTTT. The encoded protein is CASSERDRADQPQHF.

V gene TRBV5-1 combines with J gene TRBJ1-5; 7 bases match TRBD1. Germline values: CDR1 SGHRS, CDR2 YFSETQ. V dropped 0 bases and J dropped 6; count of bases not matched to a gene: 3. This CDR3 spans 14 amino acids. The CDR3, as DNA: TGCGCCAGCAGCTTGGGGACAGGCGGTCAGCCCCAGCATTTT. It yields the protein CASSLGTGGQPQHF.

CDR3 region: CASSPGDSYYNSPLHF. CDR3 in DNA: TGTGCCAGCTCACCCGGGGACAGCTACTATAATTCACCCCTCCACTTT. The V and J genes are TRBV18 and TRBJ1-6, with TRBD1 matching 7 bases. V lost 3 bases and J lost 3; bases outside the gene matches: 5. Per the germline V gene, CDR1 is KGHSH and CDR2 is LQKENI. The CDR3 is 16 residues long.

V is TRBV30 and J is TRBJ1-2, with D uncertain. V gave up 4 bases and J gave up 0 bases, with 9 bases separating them. Germline lookup yields CDR1 GTSNPN and CDR2 SVGIG (reference sequence). The length of the CDR3 is 13 residues. The CDR3 loop is CAWNPTANYGYTF. In DNA, the CDR3 is TGTGCCTGGAACCCCACAGCTAACTATGGCTACACCTTC. The full variable domain, with the rest looked up from reference TRBV30 and TRBJ1-2, is SQTIHQWPATLVQPVGSPLSLECTVEGTSNPNLYWYRQAAGRGLQLLFYSVGIGQISSEVPQNLSASRPQDRQFILSSKKLLLSDSGFYLCAWNPTANYGYTFGSGTRLTVV.

This chain connects TRBV18 to TRBJ2-3; 8 bases line up with TRBD1. Germline V lookup: CDR1 KGHSH, CDR2 LQKENI. This CDR3 has 15 amino acids. J lost 1 base, V lost 4 bases, and 4 bases had no gene match. The CDR3 DNA sequence: TGTGCCAGCTCACGGAACAGGGGGGGCACAGATACGCAGTATTTT. Amino acid sequence: CASSRNRGGTDTQYF.

This chain links TRBV18 with TRBJ1-6; 8 positions match TRBD1. There are 18 residues in the CDR3. J was trimmed by 6 bases and V by 8 bases; bases with no gene match: 18. Germline lookup yields CDR1 KGHSH and CDR2 LQKENI. The CDR3 protein is CASTPKGTGGSGNSPLHF. In DNA form, the CDR3 reads TGTGCCAGCACCCCCAAAGGGACAGGCGGGTCCGGTAATTCACCCCTCCACTTT.

The rearrangement uses TRBV15 and TRBJ2-2; perhaps TRBD1 as D (5 bases). CDR3 length: 16 residues. V lost 1 base to trimming and J lost 4 bases, with 13 bases between them. The germline CDR1 and CDR2 sequences are LNHNV and YYDKDF (reference sequence). The CDR3 here is CATSRVLGVGTGELFF. The DNA of the CDR3 is TGTGCCACCAGCAGAGTATTAGGGGTCGGCACCGGGGAGCTGTTTTTT.

The chain carries TRBV29-1 and TRBJ2-1; tentative D call: TRBD1 (6 bases). The CDR3 loop spans 12 amino acids. CDR1 and CDR2 from the germline V gene are SQVTM and ANQGSEA. Trimming took 7 bases from V and 4 from J, leaving 11 bases between them. CDR3 amino acids: CSGLQGYNEQFF. CDR3 DNA: TGCAGCGGCTTACAGGGATACAATGAGCAGTTCTTC.

The J gene is TRBJ2-1, the V gene TRBV10-2; TRBD2 matches at 7 bases. Germline trimming cut 7 bases from V and 4 bases from J; bases unmatched to any gene: 4. The CDR3 extends over 13 amino acids. CDR1 is WSHSY, CDR2 SAAADI, per germline. The CDR3 is CASKGSGYNEQFF. The CDR3 bases are TGCGCCAGCAAAGGTAGCGGGTACAATGAGCAGTTCTTC.

Only one count was recorded for this clone. The V gene is TRBV27, the J gene TRBJ2-7; 7 bases fit TRBD2. The germline V gene encodes CDR1 MNHEY and CDR2 SMNVEV (reference sequence). After removal of 6 bases from V and 1 base from J, the junction contained 9 bases not matched to a gene. The CDR3 consists of 15 residues. CDR3 sequence: CASRHPQGGSYEQYF. The CDR3 DNA reads TGTGCCAGCAGACACCCCCAGGGAGGGTCCTACGAGCAGTACTTC.

V gene TRBV6-6 combines with J gene TRBJ1-5; 8 bases fit TRBD1. The germline CDR1 and CDR2 sequences are MNHNY and SVGAGI (reference sequence). V was clipped by 5 bases and J by 5 bases; unmatched bases: 8. This CDR3 has 15 residues. The CDR3 nucleotides read TGTGCCAGCAGTCTTACAGGGGGAGGCGATCAGCCCCAGCATTTT. It encodes CASSLTGGGDQPQHF.

This clone was counted between two and nine times. The V gene is TRBV25-1, the J gene TRBJ1-3, with a tentative D call TRBD1 (6 bases). Germline V gene data show CDR1 as MGHDK and CDR2 as SYGVNS. V was pared by 5 bases and J by 2 bases, with 13 bases between. CDR3 length equals 15 residues. The CDR3 DNA reads TGTGCCAGCAGTAAAAGGGGGTCGACTGGAAACACCATATATTTT. Translation: CASSKRGSTGNTIYF.